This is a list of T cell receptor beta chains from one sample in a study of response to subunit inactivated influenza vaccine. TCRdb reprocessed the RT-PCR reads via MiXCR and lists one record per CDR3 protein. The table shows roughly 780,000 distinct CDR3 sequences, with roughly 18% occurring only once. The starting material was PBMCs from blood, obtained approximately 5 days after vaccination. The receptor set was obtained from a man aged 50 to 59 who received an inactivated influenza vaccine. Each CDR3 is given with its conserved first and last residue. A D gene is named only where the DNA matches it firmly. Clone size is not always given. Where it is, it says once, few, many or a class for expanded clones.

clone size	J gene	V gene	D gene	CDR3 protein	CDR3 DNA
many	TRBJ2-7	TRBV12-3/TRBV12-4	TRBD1	CASSYLGQGSAEQYF	TGTGCCAGCAGTTACCTTGGACAGGGTTCCGCCGAGCAGTACTTC
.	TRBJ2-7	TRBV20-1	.	CSAPTWGKSSYEQYF	TGCAGTGCCCCTACTTGGGGGAAAAGCTCCTACGAGCAGTACTTC
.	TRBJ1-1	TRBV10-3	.	CASSDTMNTEAFF	TGTGCCAGTTCGGACACGATGAACACTGAAGCTTTCTTT
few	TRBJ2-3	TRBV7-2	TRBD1	CASSLGGQGVSDTQYF	TGTGCCAGCAGCTTAGGAGGACAGGGTGTTTCAGATACGCAGTATTTT
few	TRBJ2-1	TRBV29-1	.	CSVGRDSSGEQFF	TGCAGCGTCGGGCGGGACTCCTCGGGTGAGCAGTTCTTC
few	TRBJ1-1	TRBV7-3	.	CASSLRGAGSRTEAFF	TGTGCCAGCAGCTTAAGAGGTGCAGGGAGCCGCACTGAAGCTTTCTTT
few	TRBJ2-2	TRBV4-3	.	CASSQSISGELFF	TGCGCCAGCAGCCAATCCATCTCCGGGGAGCTGTTTTTT
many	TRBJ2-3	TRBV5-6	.	CAGSPATQYF	TGTGCCGGGTCCCCTGCGACGCAGTATTTT
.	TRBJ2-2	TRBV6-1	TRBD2	CASSKGLAGGRTGELFF	TGTGCCAGCAGTAAAGGACTAGCGGGGGGCAGGACCGGGGAGCTGTTTTTT
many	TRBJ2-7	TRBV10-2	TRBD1	CASRDRESSYEQYF	TGCGCCAGCAGGGACAGGGAAAGTAGCTACGAGCAGTACTTC
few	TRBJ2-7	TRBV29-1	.	CSVDPPGQYF	TGCAGCGTGGACCCCCCTGGTCAGTACTTC
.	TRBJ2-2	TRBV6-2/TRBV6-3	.	CASSRGDSSTGELFF	TGTGCCAGCAGTAGGGGGGACAGCTCCACCGGGGAGCTGTTTTTT
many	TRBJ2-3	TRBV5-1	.	CASSSQGGWTDTQYF	TGCGCCAGCAGCTCCCAGGGGGGTTGGACAGATACGCAGTATTTT
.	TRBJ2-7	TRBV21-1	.	CASDNGSGAYEQYF	TGTGCCAGCGACAACGGAAGCGGGGCCTACGAGCAGTACTTC
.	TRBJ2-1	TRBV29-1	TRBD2	CSVAGLVVYNEQFF	TGCAGCGTTGCAGGACTAGTAGTGTACAATGAGCAGTTCTTC
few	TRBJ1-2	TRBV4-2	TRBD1	CASSRHGQGNNYGYTF	TGTGCCAGCAGCCGCCATGGACAGGGGAATAACTATGGCTACACCTTC
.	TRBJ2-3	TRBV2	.	CASIQQADTQYF	TGTGCCAGCATTCAACAGGCAGATACGCAGTATTTT
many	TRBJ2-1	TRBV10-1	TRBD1	CASSEAGTGGYNEQFF	TGCGCCAGCAGTGAAGCCGGGACAGGGGGCTACAATGAGCAGTTCTTC
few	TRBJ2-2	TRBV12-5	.	CASGTTGFENAGELFF	TGTGCTAGTGGAACCACAGGGTTCGAAAACGCCGGGGAGCTGTTTTTT
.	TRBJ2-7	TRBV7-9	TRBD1	CASSSVTRGRQYF	TGTGCCAGCAGCTCGGTAACGAGGGGGCGTCAGTACTTC
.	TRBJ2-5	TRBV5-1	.	CASSQDPSGLETQYF	TGCGCCAGCAGCCAGGACCCCTCGGGTTTAGAGACCCAGTACTTC
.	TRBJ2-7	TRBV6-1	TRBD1	CASLTGTVDHEQYF	TGTGCCAGCCTGACCGGGACAGTAGATCACGAGCAGTACTTC
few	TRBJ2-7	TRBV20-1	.	CSVPSSYEQYF	TGCAGTGTCCCTAGCTCCTACGAGCAGTACTTC
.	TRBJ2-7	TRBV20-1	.	CSARYILSSYEQYF	TGCAGTGCTAGGTACATACTGAGCTCCTACGAGCAGTACTTC
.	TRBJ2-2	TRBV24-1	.	CATSTFGGELFF	TGTGCCACCAGCACCTTCGGCGGGGAGCTGTTTTTT
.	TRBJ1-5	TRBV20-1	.	CSAASRGNQPQHF	TGCAGTGCGGCTTCAAGGGGCAATCAGCCCCAGCATTTT
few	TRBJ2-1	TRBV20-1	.	CSASLGNEQFF	TGCAGTGCTAGTCTGGGAAATGAGCAGTTCTTC
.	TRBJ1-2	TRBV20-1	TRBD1	CSATTGGYGYTF	TGCAGTGCTACGACAGGGGGCTATGGCTACACCTTC
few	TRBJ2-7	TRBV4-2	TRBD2	CASSQDLATSGAYEQYF	TGTGCCAGCAGCCAAGATTTGGCGACTAGCGGGGCCTACGAGCAGTACTTC
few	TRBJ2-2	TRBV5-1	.	CASSYRENANTGELFF	TGCGCCAGCAGCTACCGAGAGAACGCGAACACCGGGGAGCTGTTTTTT
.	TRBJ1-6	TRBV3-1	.	CASSHGGSGSPLHF	TGTGCCAGCAGCCACGGAGGGTCTGGATCACCCCTCCACTTT
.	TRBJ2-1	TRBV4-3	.	CASSGGGYGEQFF	TGCGCCAGCAGTGGAGGAGGATATGGTGAGCAGTTCTTC
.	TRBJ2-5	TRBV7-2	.	CASSSPPETQYF	TGTGCCAGCAGCTCGCCACCAGAGACCCAGTACTTC
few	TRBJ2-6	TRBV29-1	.	CSVFREAGANVLTF	TGCAGCGTTTTCAGGGAGGCTGGGGCCAACGTCCTGACTTTC
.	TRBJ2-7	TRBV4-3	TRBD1	CASSPYGTGGFYEQYF	TGCGCCAGCAGCCCGTACGGGACAGGGGGCTTCTACGAGCAGTACTTC
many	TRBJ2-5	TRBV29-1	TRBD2	CSVEGTSGRFSETQYF	TGCAGCGTTGAGGGGACTAGCGGGAGATTTTCGGAGACCCAGTACTTC
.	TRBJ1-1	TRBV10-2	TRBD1	CASHRGVNTEAFF	TGCGCCAGCCACAGGGGGGTGAACACTGAAGCTTTCTTT
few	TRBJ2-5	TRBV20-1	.	CSAWDWQETQYF	TGCAGTGCCTGGGACTGGCAAGAGACCCAGTACTTC
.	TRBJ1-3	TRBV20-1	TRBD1	CSASWDSRSGNTIYF	TGCAGTGCTAGTTGGGACAGCCGCTCTGGAAACACCATATATTTT
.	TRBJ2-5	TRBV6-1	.	CASKPGRQLFETQYF	TGTGCCAGCAAGCCAGGACGGCAACTATTCGAGACCCAGTACTTC
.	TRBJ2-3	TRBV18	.	CASSEGLTSTDTQYF	TGTGCCAGCTCGGAAGGATTGACTAGCACAGATACGCAGTATTTT
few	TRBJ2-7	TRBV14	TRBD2	CASSPAGGVEQYF	TGTGCCAGCAGCCCTGCGGGGGGGGTCGAGCAGTACTTC
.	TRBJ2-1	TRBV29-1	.	CSVEAERYNEQFF	TGCAGCGTTGAAGCAGAGCGTTACAATGAGCAGTTCTTC
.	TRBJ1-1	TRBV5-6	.	CASSKWGRTEAFF	TGTGCCAGCAGCAAGTGGGGGAGAACTGAAGCTTTCTTT
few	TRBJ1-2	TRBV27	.	CASAKGSNYGYTF	TGTGCCAGTGCGAAAGGATCTAACTATGGCTACACCTTC
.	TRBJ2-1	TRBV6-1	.	CASRRDPTYNEQFF	TGTGCCAGCAGAAGGGACCCGACCTACAATGAGCAGTTCTTC
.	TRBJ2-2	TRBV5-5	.	CASSTERQNTGELFF	TGTGCCAGCAGCACAGAAAGACAGAACACCGGGGAGCTGTTTTTT
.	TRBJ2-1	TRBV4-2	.	CASSQRGTDYNEQFF	TGTGCCAGCAGCCAACGCGGGACAGACTACAATGAGCAGTTCTTC
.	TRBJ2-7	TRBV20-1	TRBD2	CSAPRGGAIGEQYF	TGCAGTGCCCCCCGGGGGGGGGCTATTGGCGAGCAGTACTTC
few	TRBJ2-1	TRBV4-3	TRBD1	CASSQLGQENEQFF	TGCGCCAGCAGCCAACTTGGACAGGAGAATGAGCAGTTCTTC
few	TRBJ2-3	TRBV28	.	CASSLGDRNTDTQYF	TGTGCCAGCAGTTTGGGGGACCGTAACACAGATACGCAGTATTTT
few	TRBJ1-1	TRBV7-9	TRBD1	CASSVRGQGVLEAFF	TGTGCCAGCAGCGTCCGAGGACAGGGGGTACTGGAAGCTTTCTTT
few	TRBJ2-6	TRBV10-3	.	CAINSGTNVLTF	TGTGCCATCAATTCCGGGACCAACGTCCTGACTTTC
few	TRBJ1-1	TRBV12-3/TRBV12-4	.	CASSLEGISEAFF	TGTGCCAGCAGTTTAGAGGGGATCTCTGAAGCTTTCTTT
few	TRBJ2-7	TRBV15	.	CATSRSLTVSYEQYF	TGTGCCACCAGCAGATCCCTGACGGTATCCTACGAGCAGTACTTC
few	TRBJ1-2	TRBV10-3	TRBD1	CAISEVTGLHGYTF	TGTGCCATCAGTGAAGTGACAGGGCTCCATGGCTACACCTTC
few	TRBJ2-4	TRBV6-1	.	CASRPLRDTAKNIQYF	TGTGCCAGCAGACCCCTCCGGGACACAGCCAAAAACATTCAGTACTTC
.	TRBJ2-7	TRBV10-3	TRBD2	CAISEASGASYEQYF	TGTGCCATCAGCGAAGCTAGCGGAGCCTCCTACGAGCAGTACTTC
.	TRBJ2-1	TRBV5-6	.	CASSFTGMFEILIGSNEQFF	TGTGCCAGCAGCTTTACAGGGATGTTTGAGATATTGATTGGGTCCAATGAGCAGTTCTTC
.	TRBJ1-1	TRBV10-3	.	CAISESGGQNTEAFF	TGTGCCATCAGTGAGTCGGGGGGGCAGAACACTGAAGCTTTCTTT